The 30 T cell receptor beta chains reported below all come from one sample, sequenced in a study of T cell responses to AZD1222 COVID-19 vaccine (dated by TCRdb to about 2021). The time point label for this specimen denotes: baseline before first vaccination. The treatment or condition label on this specimen signifies: meningococcal conjugate vaccine given as trial control. Libraries were built with the immunoSEQ multiplex PCR assay. TCRdb retrieved this table from immuneACCESS and kept in-frame rearrangements only. Not all clones are present; in checked studies, unresolved V genes account for under half, and no reason is known for the remainder. The sample data list approximately 77,000 clones, and about 90% of these were observed just once. Clones ranked in the top ten supply around 7.1% of the sample. The material sequenced was peripheral blood, taken on day 0 of MenACWY control vaccination. The origin of the receptors is an adult in good health.

The CDR3 sequence: CSVGQGSDTQYF. The CDR3 DNA follows: TGCAGCGTCGGTCAGGGCTCGGATACGCAGTATTTT. The chain has TRBV29-1 and TRBJ2-3, with D possibly matching TRBD1 (5 bases). Trimming pared 6 bases from V and 6 bases from J, leaving 13 bases between. The CDR3 covers 12 residues. CDR1 is SQVTM, CDR2 ANQGSEA, per germline.

The chain has TRBV24-1 and TRBJ2-3, with 9 bases lining up with TRBD2. The germline gives CDR1 KGHDR, CDR2 SFDVKD. The CDR3 covers 16 residues. The junction had 3 bases not matched to a gene; V was cut back by 0 bases and J by 3 bases. Here the CDR3 reads CATSDLGAGGTDTQYF. The CDR3 DNA follows: TGTGCCACCAGTGATTTGGGAGCGGGGGGTACAGATACGCAGTATTTT.

This chain connects TRBV28 to TRBJ1-2; D gene unclear. The CDR3 has 10 residues. Germline V gene lookup returns CDR1 MDHEN and CDR2 SYDVKM. V dropped 5 bases and J dropped 5 bases, with 3 bases sitting between them. The DNA of the CDR3 is TGTGCCAGCAGTGGTTATGGCTACACCTTC. This sequence encodes CASSGYGYTF.

J is TRBJ2-7 and V is TRBV7-2, with D perhaps matching TRBD1 (5 bases). Germline CDR1 and CDR2: SGHTA and FQGNSA. Trimming cost V 6 bases and J 0 bases, with 12 bases left between them. This CDR3 comprises 14 residues. Here the CDR3 reads CASRGRGSSYEQYF. The CDR3 DNA reads as TGTGCCAGCAGGGGGCGCGGAAGCTCCTACGAGCAGTACTTC. The complete variable domain, with remaining parts taken from reference TRBV7-2 and TRBJ2-7, reads GAGVSQSPSNKVTEKGKDVELRCDPISGHTALYWYRQSLGQGLEFLIYFQGNSAPDKSGLPSDRFSAERTGGSVSTLTIQRTQQEDSAVYLCASRGRGSSYEQYFGPGTRLTVT.

This clone has just one count. The V call is TRBV7-2, the J call TRBJ1-4; D is uncertain. Germline CDR1 is SGHTA and CDR2 is FQGNSA. The CDR3 contains 14 residues. The V end lost 0 bases, the J end lost 8 bases, and 10 bases lay between the germline ends. The CDR3 DNA follows: TGTGCCAGCAGCTTAGCACAGACAAAGGAAAAACTGTTTTTT. This sequence encodes CASSLAQTKEKLFF.

The chain has TRBV18 and TRBJ2-7, with 7 positions matching TRBD1. J gave up 4 bases and V 1 base, and 10 bases lay outside the gene matches. The CDR3 length is 16 residues. The germline CDR1 and CDR2 sequences are KGHSH and LQKENI. CDR3 residues: CASSPLSTGPGYEQYF. CDR3 DNA sequence: TGTGCCAGCTCACCACTATCGACAGGGCCGGGTTACGAGCAGTACTTC.

This rearrangement joins TRBV5-1 to TRBJ2-5; 7 bases align to TRBD2. V shed 2 bases and J 5 bases; nucleotides not matched to a gene: 9. The CDR3 sequence is 15 residues long. Germline CDR1 reads SGHRS; CDR2 reads YFSETQ. As DNA, the CDR3 is TGCGCCAGCAGCTTCTCGAGGGAGGGCCCTGAGACCCAGTACTTC. Translating it yields CASSFSREGPETQYF.

The rearrangement links TRBV29-1 to TRBJ2-1, with D hard to call. Trimming stripped 4 bases from V and 4 bases from J, with 5 bases between. This CDR3 comprises 11 residues. Per germline, CDR1 SQVTM and CDR2 ANQGSEA. CDR3 coding DNA: TGCAGCGTTGGTGGATACAATGAGCAGTTCTTC. This gives the protein CSVGGYNEQFF.

V gene TRBV2 combines with J gene TRBJ1-5; a possible D gene is TRBD1 (5 bases). The germline gives CDR1 SNHLY, CDR2 FYNNEI. The CDR3 is 13 amino acids. Trimming removed 4 bases from V and 7 bases from J, with 11 bases in between. The CDR3 DNA follows: TGTGCCAGCAGTGGTGACAGTCAACAGCCCCAGCATTTT. Amino acids: CASSGDSQQPQHF. The complete variable domain, with remaining parts taken from reference TRBV2 and TRBJ1-5, reads EPEVTQTPSHQVTQMGQEVILRCVPISNHLYFYWYRQILGQKVEFLVSFYNNEISEKSEIFDDQFSVERPDGSNFTLKIRSTKLEDSAMYFCASSGDSQQPQHFGDGTRLSIL.

DNA of the CDR3: TGTGCCAGCAGCTTAGCCCCAGAGACCCAGTACTTC. Amino acid sequence: CASSLAPETQYF. The chain recombines TRBV7-9 with TRBJ2-5; D not certain. Per germline, CDR1 SEHNR and CDR2 FQNEAQ (reference sequence). V dropped 0 bases and J dropped 4 bases, with 3 bases sitting between them. The CDR3 is 12 residues long.

The CDR3 coding sequence is TGTGCCAGCAGCTCAGACATTCTACTGCAAGAGACCCAGTACTTC. It specifies CASSSDILLQETQYF. The gene calls are TRBV7-2 and TRBJ2-5, with no clear D. Germline lookup yields CDR1 SGHTA and CDR2 FQGNSA. The CDR3 length is 15 residues. The V end was cut by 4 bases, the J end by 2 bases, with 14 bases between.

The gene calls are TRBV9 and TRBJ2-3, with no clear D. Germline CDR1 is SGDLS and CDR2 is YYNGEE. V lost 5 bases to trimming and J lost 4 bases, with 5 bases between them. This CDR3 spans 11 amino acids. CDR3 in DNA: TGTGCCAGCAGGGCCGCAGATACGCAGTATTTT. This gives the protein CASRAADTQYF.

This chain uses TRBV3-1 (or the pseudogene TRBV3-2) with TRBJ2-7; 9 nucleotides line up with TRBD2. V shed 5 bases and J 5 bases; nucleotides not matched to a gene: 16. There are 17 residues in the CDR3. CDR1 is LGHDT, CDR2 YNNKEL, per germline (reference sequence). CDR3: CASSLKTSGPFVHEQYF. CDR3 sequence (DNA): TGTGCCAGCAGCTTAAAGACTAGCGGCCCGTTTGTACACGAGCAGTACTTC.

This chain connects TRBV6-2 or TRBV6-3 to TRBJ1-5, with 7 bases lining up with TRBD1. CDR3 length equals 16 residues. V lost 2 bases and J lost 6; bases outside the gene matches: 10. Germline CDR1 and CDR2: MNHEY and SVGEGT. In nucleotides, the CDR3 is TGTGCCAGCAGTTACCGTCGACAGGGAGGTTTTCAGCCCCAGCATTTT. Amino acid sequence: CASSYRRQGGFQPQHF.

The V gene is TRBV27, the J gene TRBJ1-4; 9 nucleotides agree with TRBD1. In germline, CDR1 is MNHEY, CDR2 SMNVEV (reference sequence). This CDR3 comprises 14 residues. V was clipped by 5 bases and J by 8 bases; unmatched bases: 6. The chain's CDR3 is CASSEGTGPEKLFF. CDR3 nucleotide sequence: TGTGCCAGCAGTGAAGGGACAGGGCCGGAAAAACTGTTTTTT.

The chain uses TRBV7-8 and TRBJ1-2; no clear D gene. CDR1 is SGHVS and CDR2 is FQNEAQ in the germline V gene. The CDR3 runs 14 residues. Trimming shortened V by 0 bases and J by 6 bases, and 11 bases separated the two germline ends. CDR3 loop: CASSLAGIGDGYTF. DNA of the CDR3: TGTGCCAGCAGCTTAGCTGGGATCGGCGATGGCTACACCTTC.

V usage is TRBV10-3 and J usage is TRBJ2-3; D is undetermined. The CDR3 consists of 15 residues. V lost 5 bases and J lost 2, with 14 bases in between. Germline V CDR1 and CDR2: ENHRY, SYGVKD. The DNA for the CDR3 is TGTGCCATCAGTTCTGGAGAGACACACACAGATACGCAGTATTTT. It is translated as CAISSGETHTDTQYF.

The V and J genes are TRBV5-1 and TRBJ2-1; D not certain. Trimming cost V 4 bases and J 3 bases, with 11 bases left between them. CDR1 and CDR2 (germline): SGHRS, YFSETQ. The CDR3 is 14 amino acids. Here the CDR3 DNA reads TGCGCCAGCAGCCGGGCAGGCGACTACAATGAGCAGTTCTTC. Its protein is CASSRAGDYNEQFF.

V gene TRBV6-6 combines with J gene TRBJ2-7; D might be TRBD1 (5 bases). Trimming left V 2 bases short and J 2 bases short, with 10 bases between. Germline CDR1 reads MNHNY; CDR2 reads SVGAGI (reference sequence). CDR3 length: 14 residues. CDR3 sequence reads: CASSYTDSTYEQYF. The CDR3 nucleotides read TGTGCCAGCAGTTACACTGACAGTACCTACGAGCAGTACTTC.

The V call is TRBV6-2 or TRBV6-3, the J call TRBJ2-3; 11 positions match TRBD2. V lost 6 bases, J lost 0 bases, and 5 bases stayed unmatched. Per germline, CDR1 MNHEY and CDR2 SVGEGT. This CDR3 region has 16 residues. The DNA of the CDR3 is TGTGCCAGCAGGCCTAGCGGGGGGTCCAGCACAGATACGCAGTATTTT. Translating it yields CASRPSGGSSTDTQYF.

V and J are TRBV5-4 and TRBJ2-1; D remains unclear. Germline V gene sequence: CDR1 SGHNT, CDR2 YYREEE (reference sequence). V lost 4 bases and J lost 10, with 9 bases in between. The CDR3 loop spans 11 amino acids. The CDR3 protein is CASSVSREQFF. The CDR3 DNA sequence: TGTGCCAGCAGCGTCTCCCGGGAGCAGTTCTTC. The whole variable domain, filled in from reference TRBV5-4 and TRBJ2-1, reads ETGVTQSPTHLIKTRGQQVTLRCSSQSGHNTVSWYQQALGQGPQFIFQYYREEENGRGNFPPRFSGLQFPNYSSELNVNALELDDSALYLCASSVSREQFFGPGTRLTVL.

The CDR3 here is CASSGFPSYNSPLHF. The CDR3 region has the DNA TGTGCCAGCAGTGGCTTTCCCTCCTATAATTCACCCCTCCACTTT. The chain combines TRBV5-6 with TRBJ1-6, with unresolved D. Germline V CDR1 and CDR2: SGHDT, YYEEEE. V was shortened by 5 bases and J by 0 bases, with 9 bases between the two germline ends. The CDR3 contains 15 residues.

This chain links TRBV7-2 with TRBJ2-5, with 9 bases that match TRBD2. The J segment lost 2 bases and the V segment lost 2 bases, leaving 6 bases of the junction unmatched. The CDR3 length is 16 residues. The germline gives CDR1 SGHTA, CDR2 FQGNSA. The CDR3 is CASSLSRAGGQETQYF. The CDR3 nucleotides read TGTGCCAGCAGCTTAAGTCGGGCGGGGGGGCAAGAGACCCAGTACTTC.

The chain uses TRBV5-4 and TRBJ2-1, with TRBD2 identical over 15 bases. Germline V lookup: CDR1 SGHNT, CDR2 YYREEE (reference sequence). The CDR3 has 16 residues. J was trimmed by 8 bases and V by 4 bases; bases with no gene match: 7. CDR3: CASSLGLAGGFDEQFF. The CDR3 bases are TGTGCCAGCAGCCTAGGACTAGCGGGAGGGTTTGATGAGCAGTTCTTC.

The chain joins TRBV7-2 to TRBJ1-1, with D perhaps matching TRBD1 (6 bases). The CDR3 extends over 16 amino acids. The ends were cut back, 1 base at V and 4 bases at J, with 16 bases in the middle. In germline, CDR1 is SGHTA, CDR2 FQGNSA. CDR3 DNA sequence: TGTGCCAGCAGCTTAGGCGGGGGGGCGGGGGGCACTGAAGCTTTCTTT. Protein product: CASSLGGGAGGTEAFF.

The rearrangement uses TRBV12-3 or TRBV12-4 and TRBJ1-1; a possible D gene is TRBD1 (5 bases). This CDR3 region has 13 residues. The ends were cut back, 2 bases at V and 7 bases at J, with 11 bases in the middle. The CDR3 region is CASSLRGRHEAFF. As DNA, the CDR3 is TGTGCCAGCAGTTTAAGGGGCCGGCATGAAGCTTTCTTT.

This chain connects TRBV9 to TRBJ2-1, with 8 bases fitting TRBD1. Trimming cost V 4 bases and J 6 bases; bases outside gene matches: 6. Germline-derived CDR1 and CDR2 are SGDLS and YYNGEE. The CDR3 has 14 amino acids. The CDR3 DNA follows: TGTGCCAGCAGCACCTGGACAGGGCTCAATGAGCAGTTCTTC. Its protein is CASSTWTGLNEQFF.

This sequence joins TRBV9 and TRBJ2-7; D call uncertain. Germline CDR1 is SGDLS and CDR2 is YYNGEE. The CDR3 has 14 amino acids. Deletions cut 4 bases from V and 7 bases from J, with 18 bases between. The CDR3 is CASSSVKPPGEQYF. The CDR3 nucleotides are TGTGCCAGCAGCAGTGTTAAGCCCCCTGGGGAGCAGTACTTC.

The rearrangement joins TRBV28 to TRBJ1-2; the D is unclear. V was shortened by 3 bases and J by 4 bases, with 9 bases between the two germline ends. The germline V gene encodes CDR1 MDHEN and CDR2 SYDVKM. The CDR3 is 13 amino acids. Written as DNA, the CDR3 is TGTGCCAGCAGTTTGGCACAAGTCTATGGCTACACCTTC. Its translation: CASSLAQVYGYTF.

The sample holds one count of this clone. CDR3 loop: CASSGTGGGPQHF. The CDR3 DNA sequence: TGTGCCAGCAGCGGAACAGGGGGAGGGCCCCAGCATTTT. The chain employs TRBV9 and TRBJ1-5; 8 bases are a match to TRBD1. V shed 3 bases, J shed 9 bases, and the junction held 5 bases outside the gene matches. CDR1 and CDR2 (germline): SGDLS, YYNGEE. This CDR3 has 13 residues.